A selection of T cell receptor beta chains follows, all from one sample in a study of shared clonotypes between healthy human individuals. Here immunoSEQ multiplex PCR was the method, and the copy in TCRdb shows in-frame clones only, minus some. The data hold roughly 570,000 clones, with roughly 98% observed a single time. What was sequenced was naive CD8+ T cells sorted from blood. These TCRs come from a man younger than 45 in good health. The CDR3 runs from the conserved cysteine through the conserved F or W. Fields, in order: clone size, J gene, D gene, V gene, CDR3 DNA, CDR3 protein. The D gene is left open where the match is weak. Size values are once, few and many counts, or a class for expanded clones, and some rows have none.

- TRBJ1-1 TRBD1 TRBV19 TGTGCCAGTAGTATGGGGACAGGCAACACTGAAGCTTTCTTT CASSMGTGNTEAFF
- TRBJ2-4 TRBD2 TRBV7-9 TGTGCCAGCGCACTAGCGGGTGAAAACATTCAGTACTTC CASALAGENIQYF
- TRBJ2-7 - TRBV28 TGTGCCAGCAGTTCCATGGCTAGACCCTACGAGCAGTACTTC CASSSMARPYEQYF
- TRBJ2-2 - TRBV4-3 TGCGCCAGCAGCCAATTCCGGGGCGGGGAGCTGTTTTTT CASSQFRGGELFF
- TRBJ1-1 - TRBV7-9 TGTGCCAGCAGCCCCTCGACCGCCGGGGACACTGAAGCTTTCTTT CASSPSTAGDTEAFF
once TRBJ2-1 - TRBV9 TGTGCCAGCAGCGTAGAAACAACTGCCTACAATGAGCAGTTCTTC CASSVETTAYNEQFF
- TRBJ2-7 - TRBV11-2 TGTGCCAGCAGCTTAGGTCACTCCTACGAGCAGTACTTC CASSLGHSYEQYF
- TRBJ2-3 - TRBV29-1 TGCAGCGTTGAAGCGTGGGAGCAAGATACGCAGTATTTT CSVEAWEQDTQYF
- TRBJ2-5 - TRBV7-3 TGTGCCAGCAGCTTAAATAGTAGGGAGACCCAGTACTTC CASSLNSRETQYF
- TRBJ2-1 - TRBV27 TGTGCCAGCAGCCCGGAGGGCCACCCTAAACCGGAGCAGTTCTTC CASSPEGHPKPEQFF
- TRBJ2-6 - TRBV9 TGTGCCAGCAGCGTTGACAGTCTTTCTGGGGCCAACGTCCTGACTTTC CASSVDSLSGANVLTF
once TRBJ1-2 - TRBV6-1 TGTGCCAGCAGTGAAGTAGTCGGTGGGTATGGCTACACCTTC CASSEVVGGYGYTF
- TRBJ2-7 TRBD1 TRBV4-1 TGCGCCAGCAGCCACTGGACAGGGGCCCCCTACGAGCAGTACTTC CASSHWTGAPYEQYF
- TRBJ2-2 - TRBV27 TGTGCCAGCAGTTTGCAGACAGGGGAGCTGTTTTTT CASSLQTGELFF
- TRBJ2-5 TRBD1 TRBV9 TGTGCCAGCAGCGTAGGAGGGGGCGCGGGAGAGACCCAGTACTTC CASSVGGGAGETQYF
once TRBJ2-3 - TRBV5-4 TGTGCCAGCAGCTTGCGGGAGACAGATACGCAGTATTTT CASSLRETDTQYF
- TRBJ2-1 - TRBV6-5 TGTGCCAGCAGTTACTCGGGACGGTACAATGAGCAGTTCTTC CASSYSGRYNEQFF
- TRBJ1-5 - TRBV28 TGTGCCAGCTCGGGTAGAGGGTCCGGACAGCCCCAGCATTTT CASSGRGSGQPQHF
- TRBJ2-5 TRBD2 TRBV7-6 TGTGCCAGCAGCTTAGCGCCGGCTAGCGGCGGAGAGACCCAGTACTTC CASSLAPASGGETQYF
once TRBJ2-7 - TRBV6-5 TGTGCCAGCAGTAGGGACATCTCCTACGAGCAGTACTTC CASSRDISYEQYF
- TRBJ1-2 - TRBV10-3 TGTGCCATCAGTGAGTCGTCGGTAAACTATGGCTACACCTTC CAISESSVNYGYTF
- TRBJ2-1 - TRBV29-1 TGCAGCGTTGATGAGCAGTTCTTC CSVDEQFF
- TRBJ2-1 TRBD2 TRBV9 TGTGCCAGCAGCCCCCGACTAGCGGGAGCTAATGAGCAGTTCTTC CASSPRLAGANEQFF
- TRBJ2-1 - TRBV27 TGTGCCAGCAGTTTAGGGATAACCTACAATGAGCAGTTCTTC CASSLGITYNEQFF
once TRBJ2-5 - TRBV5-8 TGTGCCAGCAGCTTGTTAGCCAGCGCTAGCCGGGAGACCCAGTACTTC CASSLLASASRETQYF
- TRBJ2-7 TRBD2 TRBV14 TGTGCCAGCAGCCAAGACGGGCTAGCGGACTACGAGCAGTACTTC CASSQDGLADYEQYF
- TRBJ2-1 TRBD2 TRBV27 TGTGCCAGCGGGACACTAGCGGGAGGGGTTTCGAGCTCCTACAATGAGCAGTTCTTC CASGTLAGGVSSSYNEQFF
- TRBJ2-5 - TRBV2 TGTGCCAGCAGTGAGGGGCTAGGTGAGACCCAGTACTTC CASSEGLGETQYF
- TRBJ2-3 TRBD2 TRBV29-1 TGCAGCGTTGAGCGGGAGGAGCAGTATTTT CSVEREEQYF
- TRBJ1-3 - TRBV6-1 TGTGCCAGCAGTGAAGCACCCGGAAACACCATATATTTT CASSEAPGNTIYF
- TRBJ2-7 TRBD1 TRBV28 TGTGCCAGCAGTTTTGACAGGGCATCCTACGAGCAGTACTTC CASSFDRASYEQYF
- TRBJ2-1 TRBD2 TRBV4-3 TGCGCCAGCAGCCAAGGAGTCGGGACTAGCGGGGAGCAGTTCTTC CASSQGVGTSGEQFF
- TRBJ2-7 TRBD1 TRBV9 TGTGCCAGCAGCGCACGGGACAGATCCTACGAGCAGTACTTC CASSARDRSYEQYF
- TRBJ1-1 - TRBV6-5 TGTGCCAGCAGCCGAGGGCATATCATGAACACTGAAGCTTTCTTT CASSRGHIMNTEAFF
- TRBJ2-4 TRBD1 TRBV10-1 TGCGCCAGCAGTTTGGGGACAGGGGAAAACATTCAGTACTTC CASSLGTGENIQYF
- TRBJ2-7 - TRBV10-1 TGCGCCAGCAGTGAGTCGCAAGTTTACGAGCAGTACTTC CASSESQVYEQYF
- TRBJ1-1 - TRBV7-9 TGTGCCAGCAGCCAAACGGCGGAAGCTTTCTTT CASSQTAEAFF
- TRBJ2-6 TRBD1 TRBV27 TGTGCCAGCAGTCCAGGACAGGCCCCTGGGGCCAACGTCCTGACTTTC CASSPGQAPGANVLTF
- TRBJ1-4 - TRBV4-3 TGCGCCAGCAGCCAAGATACAGGCACGTTGTTTTTT CASSQDTGTLFF
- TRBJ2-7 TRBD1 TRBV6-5 TGTGCCAGCAGCTCCCCGGGACAGGGGACCTACGAGCAGTACTTC CASSSPGQGTYEQYF
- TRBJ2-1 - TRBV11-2 TGTGCCAGCAGCCTGGGGTGGGGGCAATACAATGAGCAGTTCTTC CASSLGWGQYNEQFF
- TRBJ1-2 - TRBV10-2 TGCGCCAGCAGTGAAACAGGGTCCTATGGCTACACCTTC CASSETGSYGYTF